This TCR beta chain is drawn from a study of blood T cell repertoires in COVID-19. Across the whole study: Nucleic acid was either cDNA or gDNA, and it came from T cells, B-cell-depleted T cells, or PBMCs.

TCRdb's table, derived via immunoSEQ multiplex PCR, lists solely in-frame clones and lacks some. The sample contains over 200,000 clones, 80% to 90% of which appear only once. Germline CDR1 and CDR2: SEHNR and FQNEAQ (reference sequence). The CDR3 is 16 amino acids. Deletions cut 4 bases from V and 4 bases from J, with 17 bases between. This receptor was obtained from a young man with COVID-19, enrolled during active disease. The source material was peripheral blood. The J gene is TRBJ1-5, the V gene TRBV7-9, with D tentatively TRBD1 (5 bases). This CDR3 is CASSSTTGLLNQPQHF. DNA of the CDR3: TGTGCCAGCAGCTCAACTACGGGACTGCTTAATCAGCCCCAGCATTTT.